A single sample gave rise to the 32 T cell receptor beta chains below, sequenced in a study of Ad26.COV2.S vaccination and SARS-CoV-2 variants. Treatment given: around 19 received Ad26.COV2.S at low or high dose, single or two shots; roughly five received placebo; per-sample allocation not given. The investigators took samples on day 63 after the first vaccine or placebo injection. Data came from immunoSEQ multiplex PCR; TCRdb stores just in-frame clones and leaves some out. In the table there are just over 350,000 clones, roughly 84% of which are singletons. The source was peripheral blood, collected in a trial of Ad26.COV2.S vaccine versus placebo. These receptors were collected from a person aged 18-65 years who received the Ad26.COV2.S COVID-19 vaccine or a placebo.

Worth noting for this clone: This CDR3 is also generated by other DNA sequences in the sample. This chain connects TRBV27 to TRBJ2-1; the match to TRBD1 covers 10 bases. V shed 5 bases, J shed 3 bases, and the junction held 4 bases outside the gene matches. This CDR3 spans 15 amino acids. Germline V lookup: CDR1 MNHEY, CDR2 SMNVEV (reference sequence). As DNA, the CDR3 is TGTGCCAGCAGTCCCGACAGGGGGCTCTACAATGAGCAGTTCTTC. This codes for CASSPDRGLYNEQFF.

As concerns this clone: The sample holds other DNA sequences that translate to the same CDR3. The J gene is TRBJ2-7, the V gene TRBV5-1; perhaps TRBD2 as D (5 bases). The CDR3 sequence is 12 residues long. Deletions cut 5 bases from V and 0 bases from J, with 6 bases between. Germline CDR1 SGHRS, CDR2 YFSETQ. The CDR3: CASSRGSYEQYF. The CDR3 bases are TGCGCCAGCAGTCGGGGCTCCTACGAGCAGTACTTC.

This clone was counted a single time. DNA of the CDR3: TGTGCCAGCAACCTAGCGGGAGGGGGGGTCGCCTACGAGCAGTACTTC. It is translated as CASNLAGGGVAYEQYF. This chain joins TRBV28 and TRBJ2-7; the match to TRBD2 covers 12 bases. Germline V lookup: CDR1 MDHEN, CDR2 SYDVKM. The CDR3 is 16 amino acids. With 7 bases clipped from V and 2 bases from J, the junction kept 9 bases outside the gene matches.

The chain has TRBV4-1 and TRBJ1-1, with TRBD1 matching over 9 bases. CDR1 is MGHRA, CDR2 YSYEKL, per germline. The V segment lost 4 bases and the J segment 4 bases; nucleotides outside the gene matches: 7. The CDR3 contains 15 residues. In DNA, the CDR3 is TGCGCCAGCAGCCCAGCCGGACAGGGGCCCACTGAAGCTTTCTTT. The encoded protein is CASSPAGQGPTEAFF.

The chain is built from TRBV11-3 and TRBJ2-7; 7 bases are a match to TRBD1. Per the germline V gene, CDR1 is SGHNT and CDR2 is YENEEA. V was pared by 1 base and J by 6 bases, with 3 bases of the junction left unmatched. The CDR3 spans 13 residues. The DNA of the CDR3 is TGTGCCAGCAGCTTAGGAGGGACAGTCGAGCAGTACTTC. Amino acids: CASSLGGTVEQYF.

The rearrangement links TRBV5-1 to TRBJ2-7; D is unresolved. Germline CDR1 and CDR2: SGHRS and YFSETQ. The CDR3 sequence is 19 residues long. The ends were cut back, 2 bases at V and 5 bases at J, with 29 bases in the middle. CDR3 amino acids: CASSFLAVQTTFEGDEQYF. The CDR3 nucleotides read TGCGCCAGCAGCTTCTTGGCAGTCCAAACCACGTTCGAAGGAGACGAGCAGTACTTC.

Only a few counts were recorded for this clone. This rearrangement joins TRBV6-5 to TRBJ2-2; TRBD1 matches at 7 bases. The J segment lost 6 bases and the V segment lost 6 bases, leaving 4 bases of the junction unmatched. Germline CDR1 and CDR2: MNHEY and SVGAGI. There are 13 residues in the CDR3. The CDR3 nucleotides are TGTGCCAGCAGCCTTGACAGGGCCGGGGAGCTGTTTTTT. Protein sequence: CASSLDRAGELFF.

This chain uses TRBV18 with TRBJ1-5; D uncertain. CDR3 length: 17 amino acids. V lost 3 bases and J lost 3, with 18 bases in between. The germline gives CDR1 KGHSH, CDR2 LQKENI. This chain's CDR3 is CASSPGSGRADNQPQHF. DNA for the CDR3: TGTGCCAGCTCACCGGGGTCTGGGAGGGCTGACAATCAGCCCCAGCATTTT.

The CDR3 bases are TGTGCCAGCCACGAGGACCATGCATATGGCTACACCTTC. It is translated as CASHEDHAYGYTF. The V and J genes are TRBV7-2 and TRBJ1-2, with D hard to call. The CDR3 covers 13 residues. The germline V gene has CDR1 SGHTA and CDR2 FQGNSA. V lost 8 bases and J 5 bases, leaving 15 bases between the germline ends.

This rearrangement joins TRBV5-1 to TRBJ1-1; no definite D call. CDR1 SGHRS and CDR2 YFSETQ come from the germline V gene. Trimming took 7 bases from V and 4 from J, leaving 14 bases between them. The CDR3 extends over 13 amino acids. Written as DNA, the CDR3 is TGCGCCAGCTCGGGAGCCCCTGTCACTGAAGCTTTCTTT. Its protein is CASSGAPVTEAFF.

This clone has a count of ten or more. The chain joins TRBV5-6 to TRBJ1-3; D is unresolved. CDR1 is SGHDT, CDR2 YYEEEE, per germline. The CDR3 is 19 residues long. The V end lost 1 base, the J end lost 2 bases, and 22 bases lay between the germline ends. CDR3 DNA sequence: TGTGCCAGCAGCTTGTTCGCCCCATTAGCCCAGTCTGCTGGAAACACCATATATTTT. Translated: CASSLFAPLAQSAGNTIYF.

This clone was observed a single time. The chain recombines TRBV29-1 with TRBJ1-2; 7 nucleotides align to TRBD1. Trimming removed 3 bases from V and 2 bases from J; junction bases left unmatched: 18. The CDR3 sequence is 18 residues long. CDR1 and CDR2 (germline): SQVTM, ANQGSEA. The CDR3 nucleotides read TGCAGCGTTGATGTTCTTGCCGGGGGGACAGCCGAGAACTATGGCTACACCTTC. Encoded protein: CSVDVLAGGTAENYGYTF.

The chain joins TRBV10-2 to TRBJ2-3; 8 bases fit TRBD2. With V trimmed by 6 bases and J by 4 bases, 9 bases remained unmatched. The germline V gene has CDR1 WSHSY and CDR2 SAAADI. The CDR3 runs to 15 residues. DNA of the CDR3: TGCGCCAGCAGGGGGACTAGGGGATCCGCAGATACGCAGTATTTT. This sequence encodes CASRGTRGSADTQYF.

The chain links TRBV18 to TRBJ1-2; D not resolved. V dropped 6 bases and J dropped 3 bases, with 14 bases sitting between them. CDR3 length: 14 amino acids. Germline CDR1 KGHSH, CDR2 LQKENI. CDR3 coding DNA: TGTGCCAGCTCGCCAGATACGGACTACTATGGCTACACCTTC. Translating gives CASSPDTDYYGYTF.

For this clone: This CDR3 is also generated by other DNA sequences in the sample. The chain employs TRBV5-1 and TRBJ2-5; the match to TRBD1 covers 10 bases. The CDR3 spans 15 residues. Trimming removed 0 bases from V and 1 base from J; junction bases left unmatched: 0. Germline values: CDR1 SGHRS, CDR2 YFSETQ. CDR3 sequence reads: CASSLGQGAQETQYF. The DNA for the CDR3 is TGCGCCAGCAGCTTGGGACAGGGGGCCCAAGAGACCCAGTACTTC.

This clone was detected only once. The V call is TRBV7-6, the J call TRBJ2-1, with 11 bases lining up with TRBD2. There are 16 residues in the CDR3. V shed 5 bases, J shed 5 bases, and the junction held 8 bases outside the gene matches. CDR1 SGHVS and CDR2 FNYEAQ come from the germline V gene. CDR3 coding DNA: TGTGCCAGCAGCCTTCCCGTGGGACTAGCGGACAATGAGCAGTTCTTC. It specifies CASSLPVGLADNEQFF. The variable domain in full, completed from reference TRBV7-6 and TRBJ2-1, reads GAGVSQSPRYKVTKRGQDVALRCDPISGHVSLYWYRQALGQGPEFLTYFNYEAQQDKSGLPNDRFSAERPEGSISTLTIQRTEQRDSAMYRCASSLPVGLADNEQFFGPGTRLTVL.

The CDR3, as DNA: TGCAGTGCTAGTCGGCCAGGGGGTAATCAGCCCCAGCATTTT. This encodes CSASRPGGNQPQHF. This rearrangement joins TRBV20-1 to TRBJ1-5; 7 nucleotides match TRBD1. CDR1 DFQATT and CDR2 SNEGSKA come from the germline V gene (reference sequence). This CDR3 region has 14 residues. V was pared by 3 bases and J by 4 bases, with 6 bases of the junction left unmatched.

The V gene is TRBV6-2 or TRBV6-3, the J gene TRBJ2-2; D gene uncertain. The CDR3 runs 16 residues. V shed 5 bases and J shed 2 bases, with 15 bases lying between them. Germline V gives CDR1 MNHEY, CDR2 SVGEGT. The CDR3 spells CASSPSGTVNTGELFF. DNA of the CDR3: TGTGCCAGCAGTCCCTCCGGCACAGTTAACACCGGGGAGCTGTTTTTT.

The J gene is TRBJ2-7, the V gene TRBV28; 10 bases line up with TRBD2. V was pared by 6 bases and J by 3 bases, with 5 bases of the junction left unmatched. The CDR3 is made up of 14 amino acids. In germline, CDR1 is MDHEN, CDR2 SYDVKM. CDR3 loop: CASRLAGAGYEQYF. DNA for the CDR3: TGTGCCAGCAGGCTAGCGGGAGCTGGCTACGAGCAGTACTTC.

The J gene is TRBJ1-1, the V gene TRBV4-1; 10 nucleotides line up with TRBD1. Germline loops: CDR1 MGHRA, CDR2 YSYEKL. J gave up 4 bases and V 1 base, and 12 bases lay outside the gene matches. The CDR3 runs 18 residues. CDR3 sequence reads: CASSQVMAGQGYTTEAFF. In DNA, the CDR3 is TGCGCCAGCAGCCAAGTTATGGCGGGACAGGGGTATACCACTGAAGCTTTCTTT.

The V call is TRBV10-2, the J call TRBJ2-7, with D hard to call. CDR1 is WSHSY, CDR2 SAAADI, per germline. The length of the CDR3 is 13 residues. Trimming took off 6 bases at V and 2 bases at J, with 11 bases between the two ends. The CDR3 is CASRDPETYEQYF. The CDR3 DNA sequence: TGCGCCAGCAGGGATCCAGAGACCTACGAGCAGTACTTC.

This chain links TRBV7-9 with TRBJ2-1; tentative D call: TRBD1 (6 bases). Germline V gene lookup returns CDR1 SEHNR and CDR2 FQNEAQ (reference sequence). The CDR3 runs 15 residues. Trimming removed 1 base at V and 9 bases at J, with 16 bases between. The CDR3 protein is CASSLGSGTFSEQFF. For the CDR3, the DNA is TGTGCCAGCAGCTTAGGGTCGGGGACATTCAGTGAGCAGTTCTTC.

The V and J genes are TRBV5-6 and TRBJ2-5, with 10 positions matching TRBD1. V was pared by 0 bases and J by 5 bases, with 7 bases of the junction left unmatched. There are 16 residues in the CDR3. Germline CDR1 and CDR2: SGHDT and YYEEEE. CDR3 residues: CASSLGRGQGLETQYF. Written as DNA, the CDR3 is TGTGCCAGCAGCTTGGGGAGGGGACAGGGGCTCGAGACCCAGTACTTC.

V and J are TRBV13 and TRBJ1-4, with TRBD1 matching over 10 bases. Per the germline V gene, CDR1 is PRHDT and CDR2 is FYEKMQ (reference sequence). There are 16 residues in the CDR3. V lost 3 bases and J lost 0; bases outside the gene matches: 1. For the CDR3, the DNA is TGTGCCAGCAGCTTGGACAGGGGGGCAACTAATGAAAAACTGTTTTTT. It yields the protein CASSLDRGATNEKLFF.

The chain has TRBV12-5 and TRBJ2-7, with D uncertain. CDR1 LGHNT and CDR2 FRNRAP come from the germline V gene. There are 14 residues in the CDR3. Trimming removed 6 bases at V and 3 bases at J, with 15 bases between. The CDR3 reads CASGFGPTNYEQYF. The CDR3 DNA is TGTGCTAGTGGCTTCGGGCCCACTAACTACGAGCAGTACTTC.

The chain couples TRBV11-2 to TRBJ2-3, with 12 positions matching TRBD2. This CDR3 spans 19 amino acids. V gave up 4 bases and J gave up 0 bases; unmatched junction bases: 11. Germline V CDR1 and CDR2: SGHAT, FQNNGV. CDR3 coding DNA: TGTGCCAGCAGCTCCAGACTAGCGGGGGCCCGATGGAGCACAGATACGCAGTATTTT. This sequence encodes CASSSRLAGARWSTDTQYF.

This clone was seen just once. The chain has TRBV4-3 and TRBJ2-1; 13 bases agree with TRBD2. The CDR3 extends over 18 amino acids. Trimming cost V 1 base and J 2 bases; bases outside gene matches: 5. The germline V gene has CDR1 LGHNA and CDR2 YSLEER. The CDR3 coding sequence is TGCGCCAGCAGCCAAGGGCGACTAGCGGGGGGTGCCTACAATGAGCAGTTCTTC. Translation gives CASSQGRLAGGAYNEQFF.

There are a few counts of this clone. The rearrangement uses TRBV15 and TRBJ2-1, with D possibly being TRBD2 (5 bases). This CDR3 has 13 residues. Germline V gene lookup returns CDR1 LNHNV and CDR2 YYDKDF (reference sequence). V was pared by 8 bases and J by 8 bases, with 16 bases between. In DNA, the CDR3 is TGTGCCACCTCCTGGAGGACGAGGGATGAGCAGTTCTTC. Translating gives CATSWRTRDEQFF.

This chain links TRBV18 with TRBJ2-7; D call uncertain. The CDR3 is 13 residues long. The V gene lost 4 bases and the J gene lost 5 bases, with 12 bases spanning the gap. Germline V gene sequence: CDR1 KGHSH, CDR2 LQKENI. CDR3 DNA sequence: TGTGCCAGCTCACAATCTCAGATGCACGAGCAGTACTTC. The encoded protein is CASSQSQMHEQYF.

The chain couples TRBV9 to TRBJ1-3, with TRBD1 matching over 7 bases. With 4 bases clipped from V and 2 bases from J, the junction kept 15 bases outside the gene matches. Germline CDR1 reads SGDLS; CDR2 reads YYNGEE. The CDR3 contains 18 residues. The CDR3 DNA reads as TGTGCCAGCAGCCCTCGTCTCCGATTACAGGGGACTGGAAACACCATATATTTT. It translates to CASSPRLRLQGTGNTIYF.

This clone was seen once. A much more abundant neighbour one base away suggests this may be a read error. This chain links TRBV5-1 with TRBJ1-2, with D tentatively TRBD1 (6 bases). Germline V CDR1 and CDR2: SGHRS, YFSETQ. This CDR3 has 12 residues. V lost 4 bases and J lost 4, with 8 bases in between. The CDR3 DNA sequence: TGCGCCAGCAGCCCGGACAGCTATGGCTACACCTTC. The encoded protein is CASSPDSYGYTF.

Turning to this clone: Other DNA sequences of this sample code for an identical CDR3. The genes are TRBV27 and TRBJ1-5, with a weak D call TRBD1 (5 bases). There are 14 residues in the CDR3. Germline values: CDR1 MNHEY, CDR2 SMNVEV (reference sequence). Trimming took 3 bases from V and 1 from J, leaving 7 bases between them. The CDR3 is CASSFRGSNQPQHF. CDR3 DNA sequence: TGTGCCAGCAGTTTTCGGGGGAGCAATCAGCCCCAGCATTTT.